Below are 21 T cell receptor beta chains sequenced from a single sample in a study of blood T cell repertoires in COVID-19. Using immunoSEQ multiplex PCR, the repertoire was profiled, and TCRdb retains in-frame clones only, with some absent. The table lists a few hundred thousand clones, around nine tenths of them singletons. The source material was peripheral blood. All receptors come from a man aged 35-49 years who had recovered from COVID-19.

Of note for this clone: The same CDR3 arises from other DNA sequences in this sample as well. This rearrangement joins TRBV5-1 to TRBJ2-5; TRBD2 agrees at 9 bases. V gave up 5 bases and J gave up 1 base; unmatched junction bases: 6. Per germline, CDR1 SGHRS and CDR2 YFSETQ. There are 15 residues in the CDR3. The CDR3 bases are TGCGCCAGCAGTGGGCTAGCGGGACCCCAAGAGACCCAGTACTTC. Protein: CASSGLAGPQETQYF.

The chain carries TRBV7-8 and TRBJ2-3; maybe TRBD1 (6 bases). V lost 2 bases and J 5 bases, leaving 14 bases between the germline ends. The CDR3 totals 15 residues. Germline CDR1 reads SGHVS; CDR2 reads FQNEAQ. Here the CDR3 DNA reads TGTGCCAGCAGCTTAAGTTCGTCACAGGGAGATACGCAGTATTTT. This translates into CASSLSSSQGDTQYF.

This rearrangement joins TRBV19 to TRBJ1-4, with D tentatively TRBD1 (5 bases). Trimming took off 10 bases at V and 7 bases at J, with 22 bases between the two ends. CDR3 size: 15 residues. Germline assignment: CDR1 LNHDA and CDR2 SQIVND (reference sequence). The CDR3 region is CATRDSGGVGEKLFF. CDR3 sequence (DNA): TGTGCCACCCGGGACTCAGGAGGAGTAGGTGAAAAACTGTTTTTT.

Only a few counts were recorded for this clone. The chain has TRBV6-5 and TRBJ2-5; TRBD2 matches 11 bases. There are 13 residues in the CDR3. With V trimmed by 7 bases and J by 9 bases, 7 bases remained unmatched. Per the germline V gene, CDR1 is MNHEY and CDR2 is SVGAGI. The CDR3 protein is CASKLVAGGPQYF. CDR3 bases: TGTGCCAGCAAATTGGTAGCGGGGGGGCCCCAGTACTTC.

This clone came up once. The rearrangement links TRBV6-5 to TRBJ1-3; TRBD1 is a possible D gene (5 bases). Germline CDR1 is MNHEY and CDR2 is SVGAGI. V shed 6 bases and J shed 0 bases, with 12 bases lying between them. This CDR3 has 15 residues. CDR3 nucleotides: TGTGCCAGCAGGCGCGGGACGTACTCTGGAAACACCATATATTTT. It translates to CASRRGTYSGNTIYF.

The chain carries TRBV5-5 and TRBJ2-1, with D possibly TRBD2 on 6 matching bases. Germline V gene lookup returns CDR1 SGHKS and CDR2 YYEKEE (reference sequence). CDR3 length: 13 amino acids. Trimming removed 1 base from V and 6 bases from J, with 8 bases in between. DNA for the CDR3: TGTGCCAGCAGCTTGAGGAGGGGCAATGAGCAGTTCTTC. This sequence encodes CASSLRRGNEQFF.

The chain employs TRBV30 and TRBJ1-6; D uncertain. Germline V gene sequence: CDR1 GTSNPN, CDR2 SVGIG (reference sequence). The CDR3 runs 13 residues. With 4 bases removed from V and 3 bases from J, the gap between germline ends came to 7 bases. In nucleotides, the CDR3 is TGTGCCTGGAATTCCGGCTATAATTCACCCCTCCACTTT. Protein sequence: CAWNSGYNSPLHF.

This chain links TRBV6-6 with TRBJ2-1; D is ambiguous. This CDR3 region has 15 residues. V gave up 6 bases and J gave up 4 bases, with 16 bases separating them. Germline CDR1 reads MNHNY; CDR2 reads SVGAGI (reference sequence). In nucleotides, the CDR3 is TGTGCCAGCAGGCCCCTCGGGTCGAGGTACAATGAGCAGTTCTTC. Translated, it gives CASRPLGSRYNEQFF.

This rearrangement joins TRBV9 to TRBJ1-2; 9 nucleotides match TRBD1. The CDR3 is made up of 13 amino acids. V shed 3 bases and J 6 bases; nucleotides not matched to a gene: 3. The V gene's germline CDR1 is SGDLS and CDR2 YYNGEE. Written as DNA, the CDR3 is TGTGCCAGCAGCGGCGACAGGGGGAATGGCTACACCTTC. The encoded protein is CASSGDRGNGYTF.

The chain recombines TRBV11-2 with TRBJ2-5; TRBD2 matches at 9 bases. The CDR3 sequence is 15 residues long. The germline V gene has CDR1 SGHAT and CDR2 FQNNGV. V shed 7 bases and J 9 bases; nucleotides not matched to a gene: 15. The CDR3 nucleotides are TGTGCCAGCACCGAAAGCGGGAGGAGCAACAGGGCCCAGTACTTC. Translation: CASTESGRSNRAQYF.

This chain connects TRBV18 to TRBJ2-7, with D uncertain. Trimming took 0 bases from V and 2 from J, leaving 8 bases between them. The CDR3 is 14 amino acids. Germline loops: CDR1 KGHSH, CDR2 LQKENI. The DNA for the CDR3 is TGTGCCAGCTCACCACCCAGACAACCCTACGAGCAGTACTTC. The encoded protein is CASSPPRQPYEQYF.

J is TRBJ2-5 and V is TRBV6-6, with TRBD1 matching 8 bases. Unmatched junction bases numbered 11, after V lost 5 bases and J lost 6 bases. Germline V gene data show CDR1 as MNHNY and CDR2 as SVGAGI (reference sequence). The CDR3 consists of 15 residues. The chain's CDR3 is CASSVTGQDQKTQYF. The DNA of the CDR3 is TGTGCCAGCAGTGTAACGGGACAGGATCAGAAGACCCAGTACTTC.

This rearrangement joins TRBV9 to TRBJ2-1; 11 bases line up with TRBD2. Germline V lookup: CDR1 SGDLS, CDR2 YYNGEE. The CDR3 extends over 20 amino acids. J lost 0 bases, V lost 0 bases, and 11 bases had no gene match. Here the CDR3 DNA reads TGTGCCAGCAGCGTAGCATTAGCGGGGGGGCTGGGCGGCTCCTACAATGAGCAGTTCTTC. It specifies CASSVALAGGLGGSYNEQFF.

The chain employs TRBV18 and TRBJ2-1; 12 nucleotides agree with TRBD2. Germline CDR1 is KGHSH and CDR2 is LQKENI. The CDR3 is 19 amino acids. J was trimmed by 2 bases and V by 1 base; bases with no gene match: 9. Here the CDR3 reads CASSPLWASGRAPYNEQFF. The CDR3 DNA is TGTGCCAGCTCACCACTCTGGGCTAGCGGGAGGGCCCCCTACAATGAGCAGTTCTTC.

V and J are TRBV5-1 and TRBJ1-2, with D perhaps matching TRBD1 (6 bases). The germline CDR1 and CDR2 sequences are SGHRS and YFSETQ. The V gene lost 3 bases and the J gene lost 4 bases, with 10 bases spanning the gap. CDR3 length equals 13 residues. In DNA, the CDR3 is TGCGCCAGCAGCTGGGACACCGCCTATGGCTACACCTTC. Protein sequence: CASSWDTAYGYTF.

V is TRBV25-1 and J is TRBJ1-1; a weak D match, TRBD1 (6 bases). Per the germline V gene, CDR1 is MGHDK and CDR2 is SYGVNS. The CDR3 contains 15 residues. V dropped 4 bases and J dropped 0 bases, with 12 bases sitting between them. DNA for the CDR3: TGTGCCAGCAGTGGAGGGGGACGGGTGAACACTGAAGCTTTCTTT. Its translation: CASSGGGRVNTEAFF.

The rearrangement links TRBV5-1 to TRBJ1-2; perhaps TRBD1 as D (5 bases). The germline V gene encodes CDR1 SGHRS and CDR2 YFSETQ. This CDR3 is 14 amino acids long. Trimming took off 0 bases at V and 6 bases at J, with 12 bases between the two ends. CDR3 amino acids: CASSLGQLQNGYTF. The DNA of the CDR3 is TGCGCCAGCAGCTTGGGACAGCTTCAAAATGGCTACACCTTC.

This chain links TRBV5-4 with TRBJ2-1; TRBD2 matches 9 bases. V was clipped by 5 bases and J by 3 bases; unmatched bases: 0. Germline CDR1 SGHNT, CDR2 YYREEE (reference sequence). This CDR3 is 13 amino acids long. CDR3 residues: CASRRGGYNEQFF. In DNA form, the CDR3 reads TGTGCCAGCAGGCGGGGGGGCTACAATGAGCAGTTCTTC.

The chain is built from TRBV6-2 or TRBV6-3 and TRBJ1-2, with D possibly TRBD1 on 6 matching bases. Trimming took off 7 bases at V and 0 bases at J, with 15 bases between the two ends. The CDR3 has 15 amino acids. The germline CDR1 and CDR2 sequences are MNHEY and SVGEGT. CDR3 sequence reads: CASTPSGDANYGYTF. The DNA of the CDR3 is TGTGCCAGCACCCCCTCAGGGGACGCTAACTATGGCTACACCTTC.

The chain is built from TRBV6-6 and TRBJ1-1, with a weak D call TRBD1 (6 bases). Per the germline V gene, CDR1 is MNHNY and CDR2 is SVGAGI (reference sequence). The CDR3 spans 16 residues. V shed 6 bases and J shed 1 base, with 18 bases lying between them. The CDR3 sequence is CASRRSFDRQNTEAFF. The CDR3 nucleotides are TGTGCCAGCAGACGCTCCTTTGACAGGCAGAACACTGAAGCTTTCTTT.

The chain combines TRBV5-1 with TRBJ2-7, with D perhaps matching TRBD1 (6 bases). The germline V gene has CDR1 SGHRS and CDR2 YFSETQ. V was clipped by 4 bases and J by 1 base, with 12 bases between them. CDR3 size: 14 residues. The CDR3 reads CASSLGTPSYEQYF. The CDR3 nucleotides read TGCGCCAGCAGCCTCGGGACACCGTCCTACGAGCAGTACTTC.